These 10 T cell receptor beta chains were all obtained from the same sample, sequenced in a study of CD8+CD57+ T cells in acquired aplastic anemia. Investigators profiled TCR beta VDJ and CDR3 from genomic DNA template. TCRdb reanalysed the reads using MiXCR and keeps one entry per CDR3 protein. The sample has hundreds of thousands of distinct CDR3 sequences; around 45% are singletons. Selection for sequencing was limited to patients who had shown CD8+CD57+ cell expansion by flow cytometry. The specimen was sorted CD4+, CD8+, or CD8+CD57+ T cells (not recorded which) from PBMCs. These receptor sequences come from a human donor with aplastic anemia.

The genes are TRBV25-1 and TRBJ1-1; 7 positions match TRBD1. There are 13 residues in the CDR3. Germline V gene data show CDR1 as MGHDK and CDR2 as SYGVNS. The V and J ends lost 8 bases and 4 bases, in that order; junction bases with no gene match: 7. CDR3 residues: CASRTGDLTEAFF. CDR3 in DNA: TGTGCCAGCCGAACAGGGGACCTCACTGAAGCTTTCTTT.

This clonotype was found many times. The junction and the germline gene differ at one end; a read error may be behind it. The chain has TRBV20-1 and TRBJ2-7, with no clear D. The CDR3 consists of 13 residues. Germline V lookup: CDR1 DFQATT, CDR2 SNEGSKA (reference sequence). The CDR3 sequence is CSARVGKRYEQHF. DNA for the CDR3: TGCAGTGCTAGAGTGGGCAAGAGATACGAGCAGCACTTC.

This clonotype was found a few times. The rearrangement links TRBV29-1 to TRBJ2-7, with TRBD1 matching over 10 bases. The CDR3 is 14 amino acids. V lost 6 bases to trimming and J lost 7 bases; unmatched junction nucleotides: 12. Germline CDR1 and CDR2: SQVTM and ANQGSEA. CDR3 loop: CSVQGHGDRGEQYF. The CDR3 bases are TGCAGCGTGCAAGGGCATGGGGACAGGGGAGAGCAGTACTTC.

Many counts were recorded for this clonotype. The chain couples TRBV10-3 to TRBJ1-2; D gene uncertain. This CDR3 spans 13 amino acids. The germline CDR1 and CDR2 sequences are ENHRY and SYGVKD. The V and J ends lost 6 bases and 0 bases respectively, with 8 bases between them. CDR3 residues: CAISHQTNYGYTF. The CDR3 DNA sequence: TGTGCCATCAGCCATCAGACTAACTATGGCTACACCTTC.

Remarks on this clonotype: Germline and junction disagree at one end, which may indicate a read error. J is TRBJ1-1 and V is TRBV3-1, with D tentatively TRBD1 (6 bases). Per the germline V gene, CDR1 is LGHDT and CDR2 is YNNKEL (reference sequence). The CDR3 has 15 amino acids. The CDR3 is CAGSQALGGITEAFF. CDR3 bases: TGTGCCGGCAGCCAAGCACTCGGGGGCATTACTGAAGCTTTCTTT.

This sequence joins TRBV2 and TRBJ2-1, with 9 bases matching TRBD2. This CDR3 region has 13 residues. The V gene's germline CDR1 is SNHLY and CDR2 FYNNEI. The ends lost 6 bases at V and 7 bases at J; junction bases unmatched: 4. In nucleotides, the CDR3 is TGTGCCAGCAGGGTTAGCGGGGGTAATGAGCAGTTCTTC. The encoded protein is CASRVSGGNEQFF.

Points on this clonotype: With a much larger clone just one base away, this may be a read error. The rearrangement joins TRBV7-9 to TRBJ1-6; D call uncertain. Between the trimmed V and J ends, which lost 5 bases and 0 bases, there was a span of 17 bases. Germline V gene lookup returns CDR1 SEHNR and CDR2 FQNEAQ (reference sequence). The CDR3 contains 18 residues. The CDR3 DNA sequence: TGTGCCAGCAGCCAAGGTTTACGGGCTAGCTCCTATAATTCACCCCTCCACTTT. Translated, it gives CASSQGLRASSYNSPLHF.

V and J are TRBV12-3 or TRBV12-4 and TRBJ2-7; the D gene is possibly TRBD1 (6 bases). V was cut by 5 bases and J by 4 bases, with 21 bases left in between. This CDR3 region has 16 residues. The CDR3 region has the DNA TGTGCCAGCAGTAAACTGGGACACCTCTACCCGTACGAGCAGTACTTC. Its protein is CASSKLGHLYPYEQYF.

This clonotype was seen just once. The rearrangement links TRBV19 to TRBJ1-5, with TRBD1 identical over 10 bases. V gave up 8 bases and J gave up 3 bases; unmatched junction bases: 4. Looked up from germline, CDR1 is LNHDA and CDR2 is SQIVND (reference sequence). This CDR3 contains 14 residues. CDR3 nucleotides: TGTGCCAGTCAGACAGGGGGCCCCAATCAGCCCCAGCATTTT. Its protein is CASQTGGPNQPQHF.

This clonotype showed up many times. The chain links TRBV4-3 to TRBJ2-3; 9 positions agree with TRBD2. The CDR3 is 17 amino acids. After removal of 0 bases from V and 3 bases from J, the junction contained 7 bases not matched to a gene. Germline V gives CDR1 LGHNA, CDR2 YSLEER. CDR3 bases: TGCGCCAGCAGCCAAGATTCGCGGGGGGGCTTGACAGATACGCAGTATTTT. Translated: CASSQDSRGGLTDTQYF.